Listed below are T cell receptor beta chains from one sample, sequenced in a study of T cell repertoires in cytomegalovirus infection. These receptors are not linked to any known antigen. TCRdb recomputed calls from the reads with MiXCR, one row per CDR3 protein. The table lists hundreds of thousands of distinct CDR3 sequences, approximately 42% of them singletons, with 40% to 50% in the top ten. The specimen comprised cultured PBMCs, sampled from culture after CMV antigen stimulation. These receptors were obtained from a human donor in good health (CMV status not recorded). Some clones in this sample may be carry-over from other donors' samples. Each CDR3 is given with its conserved first and last residue. A D gene is named only where the DNA matches it firmly. Rows give clone size only sometimes, using once, few, many, or a class for an expanded clone.

abundance: many; j_gene: TRBJ2-5; d_gene: .; v_gene: TRBV7-2; CDR3aa: CASSLRGRGAGQETQYF; CDR3nt: TGTGCCAGCAGCTTAAGGGGGAGGGGGGCGGGACAAGAGACCCAGTACTTC
abundance: few; j_gene: TRBJ2-5; d_gene: TRBD2; v_gene: TRBV11-2; CDR3aa: CASNSAGAGMQETQYF; CDR3nt: TGTGCCAGCAACTCGGCGGGAGCGGGAATGCAAGAGACCCAGTACTTC
abundance: .; j_gene: TRBJ2-5; d_gene: .; v_gene: TRBV2; CDR3aa: CTSTAERYQETQYF; CDR3nt: TGTACCAGCACTGCGGAAAGGTACCAAGAGACCCAGTACTTC
abundance: few; j_gene: TRBJ2-3; d_gene: TRBD2; v_gene: TRBV12-3/TRBV12-4; CDR3aa: CASSGGSGGWDTDTQYF; CDR3nt: TGTGCCAGCAGTGGCGGTAGCGGGGGGTGGGACACAGATACGCAGTATTTT
abundance: .; j_gene: TRBJ1-4; d_gene: .; v_gene: TRBV7-2; CDR3aa: CASSPLGQADRSPNEKLFF; CDR3nt: TGTGCCAGCAGCCCCCTGGGGCAGGCGGATCGATCCCCCAATGAAAAACTGTTTTTT
abundance: .; j_gene: TRBJ2-7; d_gene: TRBD2; v_gene: TRBV6-2/TRBV6-3; CDR3aa: CASSYPSKVSGGIYEQYF; CDR3nt: TGTGCCAGCAGTTACCCATCGAAAGTCAGCGGGGGGATCTACGAGCAGTACTTC
abundance: .; j_gene: TRBJ2-2; d_gene: TRBD2; v_gene: TRBV7-6; CDR3aa: CASRRLAGAPGELFF; CDR3nt: TGTGCCAGCCGGAGACTAGCGGGAGCCCCCGGGGAGCTGTTTTTT
abundance: .; j_gene: TRBJ1-1; d_gene: .; v_gene: TRBV28; CDR3aa: CASHRMNTEAFF; CDR3nt: TGTGCCAGTCACCGGATGAACACTGAAGCTTTCTTT
abundance: .; j_gene: TRBJ2-3; d_gene: TRBD2; v_gene: TRBV4-1; CDR3aa: CASSAGLGTDTQYF; CDR3nt: TGCGCCAGCAGCGCGGGACTAGGGACAGATACGCAGTATTTT
abundance: .; j_gene: TRBJ1-3; d_gene: .; v_gene: TRBV7-8; CDR3aa: CASSLATDTIYF; CDR3nt: TGTGCCAGCAGCTTAGCTACTGACACCATATATTTT
abundance: few; j_gene: TRBJ2-5; d_gene: .; v_gene: TRBV10-3; CDR3aa: CAANPGNQETQYF; CDR3nt: TGTGCCGCCAACCCCGGGAACCAAGAGACCCAGTACTTC
abundance: few; j_gene: TRBJ1-2; d_gene: .; v_gene: TRBV4-1; CDR3aa: CASGQTPLNYGYTF; CDR3nt: TGCGCCAGCGGGCAGACACCGCTTAACTATGGCTACACCTTC
abundance: many; j_gene: TRBJ1-1; d_gene: .; v_gene: TRBV7-2; CDR3aa: CASRPRGQKAFF; CDR3nt: TGTGCCAGCAGGCCACGCGGGCAGAAAGCTTTCTTT
abundance: few; j_gene: TRBJ1-4; d_gene: .; v_gene: TRBV12-3/TRBV12-4; CDR3aa: CASSWGDNEKLFF; CDR3nt: TGTGCCAGCAGTTGGGGGGATAATGAAAAACTGTTTTTT
abundance: few; j_gene: TRBJ2-7; d_gene: .; v_gene: TRBV10-3; CDR3aa: CAISEGPNYEQYF; CDR3nt: TGTGCCATCAGTGAGGGGCCGAACTACGAGCAGTACTTC
abundance: few; j_gene: TRBJ1-6; d_gene: .; v_gene: TRBV6-5; CDR3aa: CASRRDRNSPLHF; CDR3nt: TGTGCCAGCAGACGCGACAGAAATTCACCCCTCCACTTT
abundance: few; j_gene: TRBJ1-5; d_gene: .; v_gene: TRBV12-3/TRBV12-4; CDR3aa: CASSLMGALDQPQHF; CDR3nt: TGTGCCAGCAGTTTGATGGGGGCCCTCGATCAGCCCCAGCATTTT
abundance: .; j_gene: TRBJ2-1; d_gene: TRBD2; v_gene: TRBV20-1; CDR3aa: CSASGRAAREQFF; CDR3nt: TGCAGTGCTAGCGGGAGGGCCGCACGAGAGCAGTTCTTC
abundance: .; j_gene: TRBJ1-6; d_gene: .; v_gene: TRBV15; CDR3aa: CATSLRLFYNSPLHF; CDR3nt: TGTGCCACCAGCCTTAGGCTATTCTATAATTCACCCCTCCACTTT
abundance: .; j_gene: TRBJ2-1; d_gene: TRBD2; v_gene: TRBV14; CDR3aa: CASSQERTGLPRVQFF; CDR3nt: TGTGCCAGCAGCCAAGAGAGGACGGGACTACCCCGAGTGCAGTTCTTC
abundance: few; j_gene: TRBJ2-7; d_gene: .; v_gene: TRBV12-3/TRBV12-4; CDR3aa: CASSRNSPRGEQYF; CDR3nt: TGTGCCAGCAGTCGGAACAGTCCTCGGGGCGAGCAGTACTTC
abundance: .; j_gene: TRBJ1-5; d_gene: .; v_gene: TRBV12-5; CDR3aa: CASGLVLHRVGDQPQHF; CDR3nt: TGTGCTAGTGGTTTGGTATTGCACAGGGTCGGGGATCAGCCCCAGCATTTT
abundance: .; j_gene: TRBJ2-4; d_gene: .; v_gene: TRBV20-1; CDR3aa: CSAGSRGAKNIQYF; CDR3nt: TGCAGTGCGGGAAGTAGGGGGGCCAAAAACATTCAGTACTTC
abundance: .; j_gene: TRBJ2-5; d_gene: .; v_gene: TRBV7-2; CDR3aa: CASSWAAAQETQYF; CDR3nt: TGTGCCAGCAGCTGGGCAGCAGCCCAAGAGACCCAGTACTTC
abundance: .; j_gene: TRBJ2-1; d_gene: .; v_gene: TRBV11-2; CDR3aa: CASSAGSSYNEQFF; CDR3nt: TGTGCCAGCAGCGCAGGGAGCTCCTACAATGAGCAGTTCTTC
abundance: few; j_gene: TRBJ2-7; d_gene: .; v_gene: TRBV6-1; CDR3aa: CASSEGQGLYYEQYF; CDR3nt: TGTGCCAGCAGTGAAGGGCAGGGGTTATACTACGAGCAGTACTTC
abundance: few; j_gene: TRBJ2-3; d_gene: .; v_gene: TRBV7-8; CDR3aa: CASSAPNTDTQYF; CDR3nt: TGTGCCAGCAGCGCGCCAAACACAGATACGCAGTATTTT
abundance: .; j_gene: TRBJ2-2; d_gene: TRBD2; v_gene: TRBV7-2; CDR3aa: CASSRTSGSDGELFF; CDR3nt: TGTGCCAGCAGCCGTACTAGCGGGAGCGACGGGGAGCTGTTTTTT
abundance: .; j_gene: TRBJ2-5; d_gene: .; v_gene: TRBV6-6; CDR3aa: CASSAPGTQYF; CDR3nt: TGTGCCAGCAGTGCCCCGGGGACCCAGTACTTC
abundance: .; j_gene: TRBJ2-5; d_gene: .; v_gene: TRBV7-2; CDR3aa: CASSLVGGVLQETQYF; CDR3nt: TGTGCCAGCAGCTTAGTGGGGGGAGTCCTTCAAGAGACCCAGTACTTC
abundance: few; j_gene: TRBJ2-1; d_gene: .; v_gene: TRBV5-6; CDR3aa: CASSWGWVGYNEQFF; CDR3nt: TGTGCCAGCAGCTGGGGTTGGGTGGGGTACAATGAGCAGTTCTTC
abundance: few; j_gene: TRBJ1-5; d_gene: TRBD1; v_gene: TRBV7-8; CDR3aa: CASSRDRLSGQPQHF; CDR3nt: TGTGCCAGCAGCAGGGACAGGCTGAGTGGTCAGCCCCAGCATTTT